This T cell receptor beta chain was recovered during a study of cytomegalovirus exposure and HLA in healthy donors (dated 2017 in TCRdb). Regarding the study in general: An earlier analysis of roughly 610 of the donors reported about 260 Gb of sequence data and 90 million to 120 million unique TCR beta sequences obtained from around 170 million T cells. The number of typed donors differed by locus: roughly 629-640 for A, B, C, DRB1 and DQB1; 522 for DQA1; around 610 for DPA1; and some 430 for DPB1. An early release that covered about 600 HLA-typed donors contained around 300 gigabases of sequencing data and around 85 million unique TCR sequences. Roughly 5 DR-DQ haplotypes were handled as single units for association and clustering because linkage in the cohort was strong. The study was designed to test whether signatures of past pathogen exposure could be identified by cataloging public T cell receptors. Among under 450 genotyped donors of the cohort, an average of roughly 240,000 unique TCR beta nucleotide sequences were sequenced per donor, around a sixth of them non-productive. Donor age, sex, ethnicity and CMV serostatus were collected together with the repertoire data. High-throughput TCR immunosequencing, statistical association of individual TCRs with disease status, and machine learning were combined to predict cytomegalovirus infection status. An earlier analysis of 500 to 750 of the donors applied high-throughput TCR beta sequencing to assess whether each TCR beta V gene segment acted as functional or pseudogenic. A later analysis re-analyzed previously published TCR beta repertoires from 666 donors and added high-resolution HLA genotyping to study TCR occurrence patterns. Along with the roughly 610-subject first cohort, a separate validation cohort of more than 90 different subjects was used. Rather than using new phenotypic data, the later analysis identified candidate immune exposures from TCR beta sequences and from how often those sequences occurred across donors. Of the roughly 400 genotyped donors, about 80% fell in the genetic ancestry cluster associated with self-reported Caucasian donors. Class I and class II HLA loci were covered by the typing at four-digit resolution. The T cell repertoires of 666 subjects were profiled by immunosequencing and related to cytomegalovirus serostatus. In a later genetic analysis, genome-wide SNP genotypes for about 65% of the roughly 700 donors were used, and that subset was treated as a discovery cohort. Every discovery cohort repertoire had been produced on one sequencing platform.

This clone has a single count. Its antigen is still unknown. Nothing much larger sits one base from this clone, and base qualities are not available. Between the V and J ends, shortened by 6 bases and 5 bases respectively, the junction contains 10 bases. Taken from cysteine to phenylalanine, the CDR3 has 12 residues. The only DNA kept is the CDR3, 36 bases in frame from the first base. CDR1 is given as LNHDA and CDR2 as SQIVND, both from the germline V gene (reference sequence). In total, 600 or so healthy bone marrow donors made up the cohort. All cohort members were sampled while nominally healthy, although unrecorded immune exposures were likely present. The donor was CMV seropositive and was included in the group of 270 or so seropositive cohort members. Every donor gave a peripheral blood sample, and the peripheral blood mononuclear cells from that sample were used for TCR beta sequencing. The Qiagen DNeasy Blood Extraction Kit was used to extract genomic DNA from the blood cell samples.

Libraries were built with the immunoSEQ multiplex PCR assay. For the multiplex PCR, a mixture combining 60 forward primers for TCR Vbeta segments and 13 reverse primers for TCR Jbeta segments was used. The CDR3 region of rearranged TCR beta genes was amplified from genomic DNA with a multiplex PCR assay. The amplified TCR beta libraries were sequenced on the Illumina HiSeq System as 87-base-pair reads. The study's own analysis went as follows. In a later analysis, 77 million or so unique TCR beta chains were counted across the 666 repertoires, and roughly 10 million of these chains were shared by at least two donors. Raw reads were error-corrected and collapsed into unique sequences by a nearest-neighbor algorithm in which closely related sequences were merged to remove PCR and sequencing errors. To assign V, D and J gene segments, CDR3 sequences were aligned to IMGT reference sequences. Each retained sequence needed at least a six-nucleotide match to both a V gene segment and a J gene segment. Rearrangements were called productive when the CDR3 lacked stop codons and stayed in frame with V and J; all others were non-productive. Following IMGT convention, CDR3 was defined as the stretch from the second conserved V-encoded cysteine to the conserved J-encoded phenylalanine. The earlier analysis of 500 to 600 of the donors excluded sequences that lacked an unambiguous match to a single V gene segment. In an earlier analysis of 587 of the donors, V segments were called functional above 56.7% productive rearrangements and were called segregating when the between-donor standard deviation exceeded 5%. To diagnose cytomegalovirus status from the catalog of TCR beta chain sequences, a statistical classification framework was built. A later analysis assigned V and J genes by comparing TCR nucleotide sequences with IMGT/GENE-DB human TR gene sequences. In a later analysis, CDR3 sequences and most-parsimonious VDJ recombination scenarios were assigned using the TCRdist pipeline. A later analysis defined each TCR beta chain by its CDR3 amino acid sequence plus V-gene family, and excluded reads lacking a unique V-gene family. A later analysis removed several hundred highly shared, low-generation-probability nucleotide sequences to deal with suspected cross-contamination and a sequencing artifact. In a later analysis, a clonal expansion index for each public chain was calculated from normalized within-repertoire ranks of inferred template counts. Generation probabilities in a later analysis came from a VDJ recombination model fitted to out-of-frame rearrangements, and those results were checked against IGoR. A later analysis scored TCR-TCR, TCR-HLA and TCR-CMV co-occurrence with hypergeometric tests, applying a repertoire-size bias correction to TCR pairs. A later analysis estimated false discovery rates by permuting HLA or CMV assignments 20 times. In a later analysis, co-occurring TCRs were grouped using DBSCAN, with TCRdist sequence similarity added in when clustering inside HLA-allele-positive subsets. Co-occurrence clustering excluded repertoires with fewer than 30,000 or more than 120,000 public chains, plus five with anomalous nucleotide sharing. Drawn from immuneACCESS, this table holds only the in-frame rearrangements with V and J called that TCRdb kept. Clones are partly lost; checked studies trace under half to an unresolved V gene and leave the rest unexplained. That table is the source of V, J and clone size, and D and trimming were worked out from the DNA. The sample table holds roughly 180,000 clones, of which around 79% were seen once. Over 1.5% of the sample lies in the top ten.

On the study overall, not on this receptor specifically: A few of the identified cytomegalovirus-associated TCR beta chains were confirmed in vitro to be specific for cytomegalovirus antigens. While some public TCRs were present in many individuals, most TCR sequences turned up only very rarely across donors. Only TCR beta chains were sequenced in this cohort, and the absence of alpha or paired-chain data limited detectable features. In a later analysis, HLA-associated TCR beta chains showed more clonal expansion and lower generation probabilities than non-associated chains that were equally common. For the cohort, immune exposure information was limited to CMV serostatus. Seventeen rarely observed V segments, including chromosome 9 orphons, were excluded from the earlier analysis of just under 600 of the donors because counts were too low. An earlier analysis of approximately 570 of the donors showed that most TCR beta V segments appeared in productive rearrangements either about 87% or about 30% of the time, which broadly matched IMGT annotations. The 87-base-pair reads could not distinguish some IMGT-functional V segments, including TRBV6-2 and TRBV6-3, so those segments were excluded. In a later analysis, the rate of TCR association differed among HLA loci, with DRB1 alleles having the most associated TCRs and HLA-C alleles having the fewest. In both the original and validation cohorts, the classifier was reported to diagnose cytomegalovirus status with high specificity and sensitivity. According to a later analysis, most CMV-associated TCR beta chains appeared to be HLA-restricted, and the HLA associations seemed to be driven largely by CMV exposure. A group of highly shared sequence variants was considered likely to be a technical artifact of the sequencing pipeline. A total of 150 to 200 TCR beta chains were listed by the study as associated with cytomegalovirus. Presence/absence analyses assumed roughly uniform sequencing depth across donors, an assumption that may not hold. The authors suggested that the approach could potentially be extended to other disease states and immunological phenotypes. Several of the top co-occurrence clusters appeared to be linked to parvovirus B19, influenza, CMV and Epstein-Barr virus, according to a later analysis. At a false discovery rate of 0.05, a later analysis linked some 18,000 TCR beta sequences to specific HLA alleles. Because some donors lacked HLA typing at each locus, the association tests relied only on the typed subset. Compared with the 666-donor mean, donors in an Asian-associated ancestry cluster had fewer N-insertions in productive TCRs, according to a later genetic analysis. In a later genetic analysis, a missense DCLRE1C variant was associated with V-gene and J-gene trimming of TCR beta chains, and the association was replicated in an independent cohort. Correlated functional status among segregating V segments might reflect linkage disequilibrium, but an unknown experimental factor could not be ruled out. When HLA alleles, especially DR and DQ, strongly co-occurred, TCR associations were difficult to assign to individual alleles. A further reported finding was that TCR beta sequences accurately predicted the HLA-A and HLA-B alleles for most subjects in the first cohort.

This chain joins TRBV19 to TRBJ1-1; the D gene is unclear. The TCR originated in a girl between 10 and 17 years old in good health and CMV-seropositive. Sequenced sample: PBMCs. The CDR3 here reads CASREEGTEAFF. The base sequence is TGTGCCAGTAGGGAGGAAGGAACTGAAGCTTTCTTT.